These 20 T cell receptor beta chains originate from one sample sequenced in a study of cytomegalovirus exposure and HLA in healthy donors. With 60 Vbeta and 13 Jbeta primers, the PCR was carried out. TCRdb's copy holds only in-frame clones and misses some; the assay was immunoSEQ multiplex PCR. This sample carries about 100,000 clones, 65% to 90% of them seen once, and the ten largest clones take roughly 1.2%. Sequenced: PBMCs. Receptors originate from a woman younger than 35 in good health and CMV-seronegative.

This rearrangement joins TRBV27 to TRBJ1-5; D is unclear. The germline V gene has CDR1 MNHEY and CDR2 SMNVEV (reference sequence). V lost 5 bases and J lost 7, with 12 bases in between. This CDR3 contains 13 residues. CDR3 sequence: CASSVGFRQPQHF. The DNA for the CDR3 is TGTGCCAGCAGTGTCGGGTTCCGCCAGCCCCAGCATTTT.

The CDR3 here is CASSPFGGGSGDTQYF. The CDR3, as DNA: TGTGCCAGCAGCCCTTTCGGCGGGGGGTCGGGAGATACGCAGTATTTT. This chain uses TRBV9 with TRBJ2-3; 8 positions match TRBD2. Germline V gene sequence: CDR1 SGDLS, CDR2 YYNGEE. With V trimmed by 4 bases and J by 5 bases, 12 bases remained unmatched. The CDR3 totals 16 residues.

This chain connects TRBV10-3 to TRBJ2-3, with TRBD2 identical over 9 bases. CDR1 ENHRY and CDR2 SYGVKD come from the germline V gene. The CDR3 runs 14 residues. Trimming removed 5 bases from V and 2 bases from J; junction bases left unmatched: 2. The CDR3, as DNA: TGTGCCATCAGTCTAGCGGGATTCACAGATACGCAGTATTTT. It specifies CAISLAGFTDTQYF.

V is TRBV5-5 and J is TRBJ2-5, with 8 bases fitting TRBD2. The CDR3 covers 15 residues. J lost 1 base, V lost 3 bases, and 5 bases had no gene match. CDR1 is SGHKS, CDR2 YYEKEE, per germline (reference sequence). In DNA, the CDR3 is TGTGCCAGCAGCTGGGGACTAGTGAGCCAAGAGACCCAGTACTTC. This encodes CASSWGLVSQETQYF.

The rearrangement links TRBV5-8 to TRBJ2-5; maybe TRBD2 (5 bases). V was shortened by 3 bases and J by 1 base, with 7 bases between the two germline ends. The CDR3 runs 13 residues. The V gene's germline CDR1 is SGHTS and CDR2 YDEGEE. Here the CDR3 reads CASSYGVQETQYF. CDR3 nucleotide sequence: TGTGCCAGCAGCTACGGGGTCCAAGAGACCCAGTACTTC.

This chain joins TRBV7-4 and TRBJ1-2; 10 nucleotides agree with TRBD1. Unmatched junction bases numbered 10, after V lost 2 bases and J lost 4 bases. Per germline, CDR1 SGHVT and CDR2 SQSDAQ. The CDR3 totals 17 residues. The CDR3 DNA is TGTGCCAGCAGCTTAAGGGACAGGGGCGGTACCCTCTATGGCTACACCTTC. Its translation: CASSLRDRGGTLYGYTF.

CDR3 region: CASSLNRGPYGYTF. The CDR3 DNA reads TGTGCCAGCAGCCTTAACAGGGGGCCCTATGGCTACACCTTC. The chain has TRBV7-2 and TRBJ1-2; 9 nucleotides match TRBD1. V gave up 5 bases and J gave up 4 bases; unmatched junction bases: 5. The germline V gene has CDR1 SGHTA and CDR2 FQGNSA. This CDR3 contains 14 residues. Variable domain in full (rest from reference TRBV7-2 and TRBJ1-2): GAGVSQSPSNKVTEKGKDVELRCDPISGHTALYWYRQSLGQGLEFLIYFQGNSAPDKSGLPSDRFSAERTGGSVSTLTIQRTQQEDSAVYLCASSLNRGPYGYTFGSGTRLTVV.

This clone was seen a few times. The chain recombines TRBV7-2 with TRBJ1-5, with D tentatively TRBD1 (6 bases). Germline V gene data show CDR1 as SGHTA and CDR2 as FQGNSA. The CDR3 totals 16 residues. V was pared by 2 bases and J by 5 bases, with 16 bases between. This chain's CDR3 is CASSLTGGPQDQPQHF. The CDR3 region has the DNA TGTGCCAGCAGCTTAACGGGGGGGCCACAAGATCAGCCCCAGCATTTT.

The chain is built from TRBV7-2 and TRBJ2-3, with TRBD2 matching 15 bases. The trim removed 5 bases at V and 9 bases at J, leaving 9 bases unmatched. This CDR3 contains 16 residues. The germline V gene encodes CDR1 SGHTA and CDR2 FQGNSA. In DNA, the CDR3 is TGTGCCAGCAGCGGCTGGACTAGCGGGGGGGCAGGCACGCAGTATTTT. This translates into CASSGWTSGGAGTQYF.

This CDR3 is CASSADPGEAKNIQYF. The CDR3 DNA reads as TGCGCCAGCAGCGCAGATCCGGGGGAGGCAAAAAACATTCAGTACTTC. This chain joins TRBV5-1 and TRBJ2-4; tentatively, D is TRBD2 (6 bases). The length of the CDR3 is 16 residues. The V end was cut by 4 bases, the J end by 4 bases, with 18 bases between. The germline V gene encodes CDR1 SGHRS and CDR2 YFSETQ.

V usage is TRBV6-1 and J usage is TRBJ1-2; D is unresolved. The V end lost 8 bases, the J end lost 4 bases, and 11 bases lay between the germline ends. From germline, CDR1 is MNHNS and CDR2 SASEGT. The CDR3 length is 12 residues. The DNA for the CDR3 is TGTGCCAGCTTTAGAGGGTCCTATGGCTACACCTTC. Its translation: CASFRGSYGYTF.

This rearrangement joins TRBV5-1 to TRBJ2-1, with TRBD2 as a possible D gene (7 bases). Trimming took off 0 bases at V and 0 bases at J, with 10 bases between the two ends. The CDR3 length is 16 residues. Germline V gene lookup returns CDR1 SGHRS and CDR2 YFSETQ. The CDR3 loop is CASSLGGGLSYNEQFF. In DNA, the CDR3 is TGCGCCAGCAGCTTGGGGGGGGGCCTCTCCTACAATGAGCAGTTCTTC.

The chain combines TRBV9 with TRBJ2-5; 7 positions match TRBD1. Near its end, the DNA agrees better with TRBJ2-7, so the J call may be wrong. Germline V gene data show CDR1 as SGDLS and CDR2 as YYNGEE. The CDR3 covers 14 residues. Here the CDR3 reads CASSVGGDSYEQYF. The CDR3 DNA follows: TGTGCCAGCAGCGTAGGAGGGGACAGCTACGAGCAGTACTTC.

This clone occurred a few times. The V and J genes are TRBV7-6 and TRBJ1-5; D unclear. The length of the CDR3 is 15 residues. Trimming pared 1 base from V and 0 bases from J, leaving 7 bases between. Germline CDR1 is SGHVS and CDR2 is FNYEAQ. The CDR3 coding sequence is TGTGCCAGCAGCTTAGGTGCGGGTAGCAATCAGCCCCAGCATTTT. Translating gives CASSLGAGSNQPQHF.

The CDR3 sequence is CASSQVVGGSYNEQFF. CDR3 nucleotide sequence: TGCGCCAGCAGCCAAGTAGTGGGAGGGTCCTACAATGAGCAGTTCTTC. The J gene is TRBJ2-1, the V gene TRBV4-3; 7 bases fit TRBD2. Germline V gene lookup returns CDR1 LGHNA and CDR2 YSLEER. The CDR3 contains 16 residues. With V trimmed by 1 base and J by 1 base, 4 bases remained unmatched.

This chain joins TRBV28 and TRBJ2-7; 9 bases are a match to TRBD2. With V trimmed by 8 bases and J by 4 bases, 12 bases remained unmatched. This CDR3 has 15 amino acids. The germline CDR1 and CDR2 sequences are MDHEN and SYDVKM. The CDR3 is CASLGAGGGEYEQYF. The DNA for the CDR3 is TGTGCCAGCTTGGGAGCGGGAGGTGGGGAATACGAGCAGTACTTC.

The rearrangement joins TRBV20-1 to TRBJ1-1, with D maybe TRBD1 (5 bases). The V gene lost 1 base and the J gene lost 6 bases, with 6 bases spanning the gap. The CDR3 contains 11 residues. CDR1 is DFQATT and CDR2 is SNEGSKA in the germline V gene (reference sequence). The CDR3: CSARAGSEAFF. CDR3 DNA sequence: TGCAGTGCTAGAGCAGGGTCTGAAGCTTTCTTT.

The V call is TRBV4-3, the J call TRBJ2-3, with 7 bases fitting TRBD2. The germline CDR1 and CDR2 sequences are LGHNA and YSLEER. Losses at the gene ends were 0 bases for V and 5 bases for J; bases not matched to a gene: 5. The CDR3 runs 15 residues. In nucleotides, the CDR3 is TGCGCCAGCAGCCAAGACTATGGGGGGGTAGATACGCAGTATTTT. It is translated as CASSQDYGGVDTQYF.

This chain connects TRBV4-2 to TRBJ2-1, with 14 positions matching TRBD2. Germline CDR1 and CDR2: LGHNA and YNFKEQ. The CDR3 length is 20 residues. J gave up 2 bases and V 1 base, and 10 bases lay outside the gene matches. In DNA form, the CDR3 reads TGTGCCAGCAGCCAAGCCTCCGGGACTAGCGGGAGAAAAGCCTACAATGAGCAGTTCTTC. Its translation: CASSQASGTSGRKAYNEQFF.

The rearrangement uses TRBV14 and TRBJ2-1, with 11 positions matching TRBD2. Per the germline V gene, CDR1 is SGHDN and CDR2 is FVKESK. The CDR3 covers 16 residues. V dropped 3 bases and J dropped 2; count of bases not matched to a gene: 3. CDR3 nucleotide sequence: TGTGCCAGCAGCCAGACTAGCGGGATACCCTACAATGAGCAGTTCTTC. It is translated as CASSQTSGIPYNEQFF.